This TCR beta chain was identified in a study of blood T cell repertoires in COVID-19. As for the study in general: From T cells, B-cell-depleted T cells, or PBMCs came the material, which was cDNA or gDNA.

Participants spanned ages about 18 to 90 years and resided in about two dozen US areas. CDR1 MNHEY and CDR2 SMNVEV come from the germline V gene (reference sequence). The CDR3 is 14 residues long. V lost 7 bases and J 0 bases, leaving 10 bases between the germline ends. Per the authors' pipeline: Reference gene primer amplification in the assay estimated nucleated cell counts. The protocol was immunoSEQ multiplex PCR, while the TCRdb copy is restricted to in-frame clones and leaves out a portion. The DNA was the basis for D and trimming; V, J and clone size are from that table. Here the sample spans roughly 280,000 clones, around 92% being singletons.

J is TRBJ2-1 and V is TRBV27; D is uncertain. This sequence originates from a woman in her sixties or seventies who had recovered from COVID-19. The sequenced sample consisted of PBMCs or T cells enriched from blood (not recorded which). The CDR3 is CASTDTSSYNEQFF. The CDR3 DNA follows: TGTGCCAGCACCGACACCAGCTCCTACAATGAGCAGTTCTTC.